A single sample is the source of the 22 T cell receptor beta chains below, sequenced in a study of blood T cells in healthy people across ages. Primers used in a second PCR of about 6 to 12 cycles were a sample-barcoded 5' primer and a J-beta primer mix. From the 5' RACE reads, TCRdb called clonotypes with MiXCR, one entry per CDR3 protein. The data contain about 1.5 million distinct CDR3 sequences, roughly 45% of them singletons. Sequences were obtained from blood. All receptors come from a woman aged 18-29 years in good health.

The chain recombines TRBV20-1 with TRBJ2-7, with D possibly matching TRBD2 (6 bases). Germline V gene data show CDR1 as DFQATT and CDR2 as SNEGSKA (reference sequence). Trimming pared 3 bases from V and 3 bases from J, leaving 12 bases between. This CDR3 comprises 13 residues. The CDR3 is CSASGGISYEQYF. CDR3 nucleotide sequence: TGCAGTGCTAGCGGCGGGATAAGCTACGAGCAGTACTTC.

The chain couples TRBV12-3 or TRBV12-4 to TRBJ1-2; unclear D gene. The germline V and J ends were trimmed by 0 bases and 8 bases, with 10 bases remaining between them. This CDR3 is built from 13 residues. The CDR3 sequence: CASSLARGFGYTF. CDR3 nucleotides: TGTGCCAGCAGTTTAGCGAGAGGGTTCGGCTACACCTTC.

The V and J genes are TRBV7-3 and TRBJ2-1; maybe TRBD2 (5 bases). Per the germline V gene, CDR1 is SGHTA and CDR2 is FQGTGA. There are 13 residues in the CDR3. V shed 5 bases and J shed 7 bases, with 12 bases lying between them. DNA of the CDR3: TGTGCCAGCAGCGCCCCGGGGTTAAATGAGCAGTTCTTC. It yields the protein CASSAPGLNEQFF.

This clonotype was found a few times. This chain connects TRBV5-1 to TRBJ2-1, with a weak D call TRBD2 (5 bases). Trimming shortened V by 5 bases and J by 9 bases, and 15 bases separated the two germline ends. Germline assignment: CDR1 SGHRS and CDR2 YFSETQ. The CDR3 extends over 13 amino acids. The CDR3 loop is CASRKSGVSEQFF. CDR3 in DNA: TGCGCCAGCAGAAAAAGCGGCGTTAGTGAGCAGTTCTTC.

The gene calls are TRBV5-1 and TRBJ2-1; TRBD2 matches at 8 bases. Germline V gives CDR1 SGHRS, CDR2 YFSETQ. The CDR3 is made up of 16 amino acids. V lost 4 bases and J lost 4; bases outside the gene matches: 10. The CDR3 is CASSLTVAGLYNEQFF. The DNA for the CDR3 is TGCGCCAGCAGCCTTACCGTAGCGGGACTGTACAATGAGCAGTTCTTC.

The chain is built from TRBV4-2 and TRBJ2-7, with D unresolved. Germline assignment: CDR1 LGHNA and CDR2 YNFKEQ. V dropped 0 bases and J dropped 7 bases, with 19 bases sitting between them. The CDR3 extends over 16 amino acids. In DNA, the CDR3 is TGTGCCAGCAGCCAAGATGTGACCTACCCGGCTAATGAGCAGTACTTC. Protein: CASSQDVTYPANEQYF.

This clonotype has only a few counts. This chain joins TRBV27 and TRBJ2-7; 8 bases fit TRBD1. The ends lost 6 bases at V and 0 bases at J; junction bases unmatched: 10. This CDR3 has 16 amino acids. From germline, CDR1 is MNHEY and CDR2 SMNVEV (reference sequence). The CDR3 here is CASSQNRGMSSYEQYF. The CDR3 region has the DNA TGTGCCAGCAGCCAGAACAGGGGGATGAGCTCCTACGAGCAGTACTTC.

CDR3 amino acids: CATSRVAGDETGELFF. The CDR3 coding sequence is TGTGCCACCAGCAGAGTTGCAGGGGACGAAACCGGGGAGCTGTTTTTT. The chain uses TRBV15 and TRBJ2-2; D is possibly TRBD1 (6 bases). Germline V lookup: CDR1 LNHNV, CDR2 YYDKDF (reference sequence). V lost 1 base to trimming and J lost 5 bases, with 14 bases between them. The CDR3 runs 16 residues.

This clonotype was found once. The gene calls are TRBV20-1 and TRBJ1-4; unclear D gene. The V gene's germline CDR1 is DFQATT and CDR2 SNEGSKA (reference sequence). The CDR3 consists of 13 residues. V lost 2 bases and J 10 bases, leaving 14 bases between the germline ends. As DNA, the CDR3 is TGCAGTGCTAGACTTGCCGACGAGGCAAAACTGTTTTTT. It codes for CSARLADEAKLFF.

The chain has TRBV20-1 and TRBJ2-7, with TRBD2 matching over 12 bases. This CDR3 is built from 15 residues. J lost 0 bases, V lost 5 bases, and 5 bases had no gene match. Per germline, CDR1 DFQATT and CDR2 SNEGSKA (reference sequence). The CDR3 spells CSAPTSGGSSYEQYF. The CDR3 DNA reads as TGCAGTGCTCCGACTAGCGGGGGATCCTCCTACGAGCAGTACTTC.

This chain joins TRBV27 and TRBJ2-5, with 8 bases fitting TRBD2. Germline CDR1 MNHEY, CDR2 SMNVEV (reference sequence). With V trimmed by 3 bases and J by 5 bases, 14 bases remained unmatched. The CDR3 is made up of 17 amino acids. CDR3 nucleotides: TGTGCCAGCAGTTTCCGGGGGGGCCGGTACGGCGGGGAGACCCAGTACTTC. Translating it yields CASSFRGGRYGGETQYF.

The chain combines TRBV7-6 with TRBJ1-5; no firm D call. Between the trimmed V and J ends, which lost 0 bases and 2 bases, there was a span of 11 bases. CDR3 length: 16 residues. The germline V gene encodes CDR1 SGHVS and CDR2 FNYEAQ. The CDR3, as DNA: TGTGCCAGCAGCTTAGCACCCGGGGTGGGCAATCAGCCCCAGCATTTT. Translating it yields CASSLAPGVGNQPQHF.

This clonotype has more than one count but fewer than ten. The genes are TRBV25-1 and TRBJ1-1; tentative D call: TRBD1 (6 bases). Germline V lookup: CDR1 MGHDK, CDR2 SYGVNS. The V gene lost 3 bases and the J gene lost 12 bases, with 17 bases spanning the gap. The CDR3 sequence is 13 residues long. The CDR3 loop is CASSEPGRGLTFF. The CDR3 nucleotides read TGTGCCAGCAGTGAGCCCGGCAGGGGATTAACTTTCTTT.

This clonotype was seen a handful of times. The genes are TRBV7-6 and TRBJ2-2; TRBD2 aligns across 10 bases. Germline V gene sequence: CDR1 SGHVS, CDR2 FNYEAQ. V shed 4 bases and J 5 bases; nucleotides not matched to a gene: 4. This CDR3 has 15 residues. CDR3 amino acids: CASSSVAGGTGELFF. The CDR3 nucleotides are TGTGCCAGCAGCTCTGTAGCGGGAGGTACCGGGGAGCTGTTTTTT.

The chain employs TRBV18 and TRBJ2-1; D possibly corresponds to TRBD1 (7 bases). Germline CDR1 is KGHSH and CDR2 is LQKENI. The V end lost 2 bases, the J end lost 6 bases, and 17 bases lay between the germline ends. This CDR3 has 16 amino acids. This chain's CDR3 is CASSPYAGGFGNEQFF. The CDR3, as DNA: TGTGCCAGCTCACCATACGCAGGGGGGTTCGGCAATGAGCAGTTCTTC.

The DNA of the CDR3 is TGCAGTGCAGCCCTTGGGACAGGGGGGACTCAGCCCCAGCATTTT. Translating it yields CSAALGTGGTQPQHF. The chain uses TRBV20-1 and TRBJ1-5; TRBD1 agrees at 11 bases. Germline V gene lookup returns CDR1 DFQATT and CDR2 SNEGSKA (reference sequence). This CDR3 contains 15 residues. V trimming: 6 bases; J trimming: 6 bases; junction bases outside the gene matches: 10.

V is TRBV4-1 and J is TRBJ2-3, with 8 bases lining up with TRBD2. CDR3 length equals 16 residues. V lost 3 bases and J lost 3; bases outside the gene matches: 8. Germline CDR1 is MGHRA and CDR2 is YSYEKL. This CDR3 reads CASSHLREEVTDTQYF. In DNA form, the CDR3 reads TGCGCCAGCAGCCACTTGCGGGAGGAGGTTACAGATACGCAGTATTTT.

The chain is built from TRBV15 and TRBJ2-4; 8 bases line up with TRBD1. J gave up 2 bases and V 5 bases, and 2 bases lay outside the gene matches. Per the germline V gene, CDR1 is LNHNV and CDR2 is YYDKDF (reference sequence). The CDR3 consists of 14 residues. The CDR3 is CATSGTGTKNIQYF. The CDR3 nucleotides are TGTGCCACCAGCGGGACAGGTACCAAAAACATTCAGTACTTC.

The chain employs TRBV12-3 or TRBV12-4 and TRBJ2-5; D is ambiguous. Trimming removed 6 bases from V and 5 bases from J, with 25 bases in between. The CDR3 extends over 17 amino acids. The CDR3 loop is CASSPRLGTTGWETQYF. The CDR3 bases are TGTGCCAGCAGCCCCCGGTTGGGAACGACTGGGTGGGAGACCCAGTACTTC.

DNA for the CDR3: TGTGCCAGCATCCCAGGGCTTGATTCACCCCTCCACTTT. Translating it yields CASIPGLDSPLHF. J is TRBJ1-6 and V is TRBV6-1; tentative D call: TRBD1 (5 bases). This CDR3 contains 13 residues. The germline V gene has CDR1 MNHNS and CDR2 SASEGT. V lost 7 bases and J 8 bases, leaving 12 bases between the germline ends.

V gene TRBV20-1 combines with J gene TRBJ2-5; 7 bases line up with TRBD1. With 0 bases clipped from V and 0 bases from J, the junction kept 4 bases outside the gene matches. The CDR3 contains 15 residues. The germline V gene has CDR1 DFQATT and CDR2 SNEGSKA (reference sequence). In nucleotides, the CDR3 is TGCAGTGCTAGAGATCCCAGGGGGTACCAAGAGACCCAGTACTTC. Its protein is CSARDPRGYQETQYF.

With respect to this clonotype: A read error may account for a junction end that differs from germline. The J gene is TRBJ2-1, the V gene TRBV12-3 or TRBV12-4, with 8 bases fitting TRBD1. The CDR3 covers 17 residues. Here the CDR3 DNA reads TGTGCCGGCAGATTAGGGGGTCGTCAGGGGGCGTACAATGAGCAGTTCTTC. Protein product: CAGRLGGRQGAYNEQFF.